This is a list of T cell receptor beta chains from one sample in a study of beta chain features in type 1 diabetes. The method was immunoSEQ multiplex PCR; TCRdb's version includes in-frame clones alone and lacks a portion of them. The table has 600,000 or so clones, roughly 13% seen once; the top ten hold nearly 0.04%. Specimen: naive CD4+ T cells from blood. These TCRs come from a man between 18 and 35 years old with type 1 diabetes. The CDR3 runs from the conserved cysteine through the conserved F or W. The D gene is left open where the match is weak. Clone size, where shown, is once, few, many, or a class for clones that have expanded.

-	TRBD1	TRBV25-1	TRBJ2-1	CASSAPGTGTNNEQFF	TGTGCCAGCAGTGCCCCCGGGACAGGGACTAACAATGAGCAGTTCTTC
-	-	TRBV18	TRBJ1-5	CASSPPNIQPQHF	TGTGCCAGCTCACCACCGAACATTCAGCCCCAGCATTTT
-	-	TRBV7-2	TRBJ1-1	CASSPWTVNTEAFF	TGTGCCAGCAGCCCCTGGACGGTGAACACTGAAGCTTTCTTT
few	TRBD2	TRBV7-2	TRBJ2-1	CASSLVAGGGGNEQFF	TGTGCCAGCAGCTTAGTTGCGGGAGGAGGTGGAAATGAGCAGTTCTTC
few	-	TRBV6-1	TRBJ2-4	CASSEGTYGAKNIQYF	TGTGCCAGCAGTGAGGGAACCTACGGGGCCAAAAACATTCAGTACTTC
few	-	TRBV2	TRBJ2-3	CASSEKLSSTDTQYF	TGTGCCAGCAGTGAAAAGTTATCTAGCACAGATACGCAGTATTTT
few	-	TRBV7-2	TRBJ2-7	CASSFGHYTYEQYF	TGTGCCAGCAGCTTTGGGCACTACACTTACGAGCAGTACTTC
-	-	TRBV30	TRBJ2-5	CAWSVGTLQETQYF	TGTGCCTGGAGTGTTGGGACTCTACAAGAGACCCAGTACTTC
-	TRBD1	TRBV4-3	TRBJ2-6	CASSYDRGLGANVLTF	TGCGCCAGCAGCTACGACAGGGGGCTTGGGGCCAACGTCCTGACTTTC
few	-	TRBV5-1	TRBJ2-5	CASSLPGSRETQYF	TGCGCCAGCAGCTTGCCCGGATCCCGTGAGACCCAGTACTTC
few	TRBD1	TRBV7-2	TRBJ2-1	CASSLMGQGQFF	TGTGCCAGCAGCTTAATGGGACAGGGGCAGTTCTTC
-	-	TRBV7-9	TRBJ2-6	CASSVRGYGANVLTF	TGTGCCAGCAGCGTCAGGGGATATGGGGCCAACGTCCTGACTTTC
few	TRBD1	TRBV19	TRBJ1-1	CASRGQGRIWNTEAFF	TGTGCCAGTAGGGGACAGGGGAGAATCTGGAACACTGAAGCTTTCTTT
-	-	TRBV14	TRBJ1-6	CASSQVGDSPLHF	TGTGCCAGCAGCCAAGTAGGGGATTCACCCCTCCACTTT
few	TRBD1	TRBV5-6	TRBJ2-7	CASSLTGTGVVEQYF	TGTGCCAGCAGCTTGACCGGGACAGGGGTTGTCGAGCAGTACTTC
-	-	TRBV5-4	TRBJ2-5	CASSLYTGNAQYF	TGTGCCAGCAGCTTGTATACAGGGAACGCCCAGTACTTC
few	TRBD1	TRBV28	TRBJ1-1	CASRPGGLNTEAFF	TGTGCCAGCAGGCCAGGGGGCCTGAACACTGAAGCTTTCTTT
-	-	TRBV5-1	TRBJ2-3	CASRVLGQPTDTQYF	TGCGCCAGCAGGGTGTTGGGTCAGCCTACAGATACGCAGTATTTT
few	TRBD1	TRBV30	TRBJ1-6	CAWSGTGGYNSPLHF	TGTGCCTGGAGTGGGACAGGGGGATATAATTCACCCCTCCACTTT
few	TRBD1	TRBV27	TRBJ2-7	CASSLFGTGSYEQYF	TGTGCCAGCAGTTTATTTGGGACAGGGTCCTACGAGCAGTACTTC
-	TRBD1	TRBV30	TRBJ1-3	CAWSIGTGISGNTIYF	TGTGCCTGGAGCATCGGGACAGGGATCTCTGGAAACACCATATATTTT
-	TRBD2	TRBV10-2	TRBJ2-3	CASSDGGRRTDTQYF	TGCGCCAGCAGTGATGGCGGGAGGCGCACAGATACGCAGTATTTT
-	-	TRBV14	TRBJ2-7	CASSQEQWTVEQYF	TGTGCCAGCAGCCAAGAACAATGGACAGTCGAGCAGTACTTC
-	-	TRBV30	TRBJ1-3	CAWSLQAGGNTIYF	TGTGCCTGGAGCCTTCAGGCAGGTGGAAACACCATATATTTT
-	-	TRBV9	TRBJ1-1	CASSPSGERGTEAFF	TGTGCCAGCAGCCCCTCAGGGGAACGGGGCACTGAAGCTTTCTTT
few	TRBD2	TRBV5-6	TRBJ2-1	CASYKRESFNEQFF	TGTGCCAGCTATAAGCGGGAGAGTTTCAATGAGCAGTTCTTC
-	TRBD1	TRBV2	TRBJ1-5	CASSFRQGGQPQHF	TGTGCCAGCAGTTTTAGACAGGGTGGACAGCCCCAGCATTTT
-	TRBD1	TRBV7-2	TRBJ2-5	CASSLERKDRAGETQYF	TGTGCCAGCAGCTTAGAACGTAAAGACAGGGCGGGAGAGACCCAGTACTTC
few	-	TRBV2	TRBJ2-6	CASRWRQSVGANVLTF	TGTGCCAGCAGATGGAGACAGTCCGTTGGGGCCAACGTCCTGACTTTC
-	-	TRBV30	TRBJ1-5	CAWSPSQLAADQPQHF	TGTGCCTGGAGTCCCAGCCAATTGGCGGCCGATCAGCCCCAGCATTTT
-	-	TRBV5-6	TRBJ1-5	CASSAGLVSNQPQHF	TGTGCCAGCAGCGCCGGTTTGGTGAGCAATCAGCCCCAGCATTTT
few	-	TRBV29-1	TRBJ1-4	CSVGTRPEKLFF	TGCAGCGTTGGAACGAGGCCTGAAAAACTGTTTTTT
-	-	TRBV28	TRBJ1-5	CASSLEDQPQHF	TGTGCCAGCAGTTTAGAGGATCAGCCCCAGCATTTT
few	-	TRBV30	TRBJ1-5	CAWSVPGGQPQHF	TGTGCCTGGAGTGTACCGGGGGGTCAGCCCCAGCATTTT
few	-	TRBV6-1	TRBJ2-7	CASSEAEARSYEQYF	TGTGCCAGCAGTGAAGCGGAGGCCCGCTCCTACGAGCAGTACTTC
many	TRBD1	TRBV14	TRBJ1-1	CASSPLTGMNTEAFF	TGTGCCAGCAGCCCGTTGACAGGGATGAACACTGAAGCTTTCTTT
few	-	TRBV7-2	TRBJ2-3	CASSRVDTDTQYF	TGTGCCAGCAGTCGGGTAGACACAGATACGCAGTATTTT
-	-	TRBV30	TRBJ1-2	CAWSNPYGYTF	TGTGCCTGGAGTAACCCTTATGGCTACACCTTC
-	-	TRBV28	TRBJ2-7	CASSLSGRGAFGYEQYF	TGTGCCAGCAGTTTATCCGGGCGAGGGGCTTTCGGCTACGAGCAGTACTTC
once	-	TRBV5-1	TRBJ1-6	CASSLSDSGSPLHF	TGCGCCAGCAGCTTATCGGACAGTGGTTCACCCCTCCACTTT
-	-	TRBV30	TRBJ1-5	CAWSLTGGPSNQPQHF	TGTGCCTGGAGTCTCACCGGGGGGCCAAGCAATCAGCCCCAGCATTTT
-	-	TRBV30	TRBJ2-1	CAWSRAGKRVNEQFF	TGTGCCTGGAGCCGGGCGGGGAAAAGGGTCAATGAGCAGTTCTTC
-	TRBD2	TRBV7-2	TRBJ2-7	CASSTRGGPGYEQYF	TGTGCCAGCAGCACGCGGGGGGGCCCGGGCTACGAGCAGTACTTC
few	TRBD2	TRBV7-8	TRBJ2-5	CASSQRLAGGPRETQYF	TGTGCCAGCAGCCAGCGACTAGCGGGGGGGCCGCGGGAGACCCAGTACTTC
few	TRBD1	TRBV4-3	TRBJ2-7	CASSQVADRGFHEQYF	TGCGCCAGCAGCCAGGTTGCCGACAGGGGTTTCCACGAGCAGTACTTC
-	-	TRBV7-3	TRBJ2-2	CASSLSRTAGELFF	TGTGCCAGCAGCTTAAGTAGGACAGCCGGGGAGCTGTTTTTT
-	TRBD2	TRBV5-6	TRBJ2-3	CASSRRALAGDTDTQYF	TGTGCCAGCAGCCGCCGGGCGCTAGCGGGGGACACAGATACGCAGTATTTT
few	TRBD2	TRBV15	TRBJ2-3	CATSRDLAEVTDTQYF	TGTGCCACCAGCAGAGATCTAGCGGAGGTCACAGATACGCAGTATTTT
few	-	TRBV19	TRBJ2-6	CACGGLFGANVLTF	TGTGCCTGTGGGGGATTGTTTGGGGCCAACGTCCTGACTTTC
few	TRBD2	TRBV19	TRBJ2-7	CAVGTSGYEQYF	TGTGCCGTAGGGACTAGCGGCTACGAGCAGTACTTC
few	TRBD1	TRBV5-1	TRBJ2-5	CASSLGYQGAGETQYF	TGCGCCAGCAGCCTCGGATATCAGGGGGCCGGGGAGACCCAGTACTTC
-	-	TRBV25-1	TRBJ1-6	CASSEISTGYSPLHF	TGTGCCAGCAGTGAGATTTCGACAGGTTATTCACCCCTCCACTTT
many	TRBD2	TRBV10-3	TRBJ2-2	CAISGLAGVTGELFF	TGTGCCATCAGTGGACTAGCGGGAGTCACCGGGGAGCTGTTTTTT
-	-	TRBV18	TRBJ2-5	CASSPTEGETQYF	TGTGCCAGCTCACCAACCGAGGGTGAGACCCAGTACTTC
-	-	TRBV2	TRBJ1-1	CASSEAIHSLNTEAFF	TGTGCCAGCAGTGAAGCGATTCATAGCCTGAACACTGAAGCTTTCTTT
few	-	TRBV6-5	TRBJ2-5	CAHCVGEETQYF	TGTGCCCATTGTGTGGGGGAAGAGACCCAGTACTTC
-	TRBD1	TRBV7-2	TRBJ2-7	CASSLGQGLPYEQYF	TGTGCCAGCAGCTTAGGACAGGGATTACCCTACGAGCAGTACTTC
-	-	TRBV30	TRBJ2-7	CAWSNEGEQYF	TGTGCCTGGAGTAACGAAGGAGAGCAGTACTTC
-	-	TRBV7-9	TRBJ2-3	CASSLALLVQNTDTQYF	TGTGCCAGCAGCTTAGCGCTTCTGGTACAAAACACAGATACGCAGTATTTT